The TCR beta chain under discussion was sequenced for a study of blood T cell repertoires in COVID-19. Study background: COVID-19 samples collected from the United States, Italy and Spain covered acute and convalescent phases. Sources were T cells, B-cell-depleted T cells, or PBMCs; the material itself was cDNA or gDNA.

V dropped 2 bases and J dropped 9 bases, with 12 bases sitting between them. The CDR3 extends over 14 amino acids. Germline CDR1 is SGHNT and CDR2 is YYREEE (reference sequence). Authors' methods: Estimated nucleated cell counts came from reference gene primer amplification. The assay was immunoSEQ multiplex PCR, and TCRdb's table has in-frame clones only and misses some. The V and J calls and clone size come from that table; D and trimming were worked out from the DNA. Found here are about 150,000 clones, about 90% of them singletons; the top ten hold 0.45% to 0.65%. This clone was recorded once. The TCR sequence derives from a man in his fifties with acute or convalescent COVID-19. The V and J genes are TRBV5-4 and TRBJ1-6; D remains unclear. The material sequenced was peripheral blood. CDR3 sequence (DNA): TGTGCCAGCAGCTTTGCGGGGAGCGGTTCACCCCTCCACTTT. Translated, it gives CASSFAGSGSPLHF.